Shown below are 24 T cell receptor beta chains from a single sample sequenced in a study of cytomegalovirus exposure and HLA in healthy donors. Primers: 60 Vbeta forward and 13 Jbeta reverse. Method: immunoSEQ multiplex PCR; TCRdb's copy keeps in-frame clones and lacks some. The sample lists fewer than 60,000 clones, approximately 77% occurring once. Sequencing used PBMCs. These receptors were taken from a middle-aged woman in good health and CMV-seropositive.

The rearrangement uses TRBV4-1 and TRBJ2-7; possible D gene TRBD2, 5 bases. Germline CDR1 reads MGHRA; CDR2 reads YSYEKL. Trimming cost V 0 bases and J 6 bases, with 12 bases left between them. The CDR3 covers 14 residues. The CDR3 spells CASSQDRRKTEQYF. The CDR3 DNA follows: TGCGCCAGCAGCCAAGATCGGAGGAAGACCGAGCAGTACTTC.

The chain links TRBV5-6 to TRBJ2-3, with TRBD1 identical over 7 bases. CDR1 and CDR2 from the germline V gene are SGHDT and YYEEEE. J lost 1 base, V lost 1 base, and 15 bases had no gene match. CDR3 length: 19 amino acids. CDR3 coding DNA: TGTGCCAGCAGCTTGTTGTCCCGAAACAGGGGCGCACGCACAGATACGCAGTATTTT. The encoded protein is CASSLLSRNRGARTDTQYF.

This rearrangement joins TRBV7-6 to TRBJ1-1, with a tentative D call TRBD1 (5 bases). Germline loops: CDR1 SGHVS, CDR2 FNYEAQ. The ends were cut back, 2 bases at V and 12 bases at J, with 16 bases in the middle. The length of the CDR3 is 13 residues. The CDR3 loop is CASSLSDKAPPFF. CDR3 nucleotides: TGTGCCAGCAGCTTATCGGACAAGGCGCCACCTTTCTTT.

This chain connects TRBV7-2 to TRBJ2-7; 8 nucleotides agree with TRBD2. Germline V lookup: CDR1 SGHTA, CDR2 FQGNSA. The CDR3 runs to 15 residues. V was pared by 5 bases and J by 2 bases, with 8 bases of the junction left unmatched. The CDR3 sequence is CASSATGGGTYEQYF. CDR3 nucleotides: TGTGCCAGCAGCGCGACTGGCGGGGGGACCTACGAGCAGTACTTC.

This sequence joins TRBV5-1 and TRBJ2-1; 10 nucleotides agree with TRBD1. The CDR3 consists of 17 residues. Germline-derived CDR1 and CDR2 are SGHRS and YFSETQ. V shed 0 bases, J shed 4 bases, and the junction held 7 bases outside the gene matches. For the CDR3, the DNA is TGCGCCAGCAGCTTGGTAGGCAGGGACAGGGGTTACAATGAGCAGTTCTTC. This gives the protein CASSLVGRDRGYNEQFF. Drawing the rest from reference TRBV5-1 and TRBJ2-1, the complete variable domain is KAGVTQTPRYLIKTRGQQVTLSCSPISGHRSVSWYQQTPGQGLQFLFEYFSETQRNKGNFPGRFSGRQFSNSRSEMNVSTLELGDSALYLCASSLVGRDRGYNEQFFGPGTRLTVL.

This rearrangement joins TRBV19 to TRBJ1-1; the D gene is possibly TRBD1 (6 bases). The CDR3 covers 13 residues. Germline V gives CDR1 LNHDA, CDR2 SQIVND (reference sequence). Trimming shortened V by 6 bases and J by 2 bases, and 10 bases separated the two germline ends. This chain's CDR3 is CASRRTANTEAFF. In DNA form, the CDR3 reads TGTGCCAGTAGGCGGACAGCTAACACTGAAGCTTTCTTT.

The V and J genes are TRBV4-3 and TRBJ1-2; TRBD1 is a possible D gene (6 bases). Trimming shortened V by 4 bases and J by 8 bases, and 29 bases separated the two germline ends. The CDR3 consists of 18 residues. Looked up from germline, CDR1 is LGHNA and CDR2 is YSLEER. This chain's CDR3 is CASSRLYGSGGADRGYTF. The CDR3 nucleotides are TGCGCCAGCAGCCGCCTCTATGGGAGTGGGGGGGCCGATCGGGGCTACACCTTC.

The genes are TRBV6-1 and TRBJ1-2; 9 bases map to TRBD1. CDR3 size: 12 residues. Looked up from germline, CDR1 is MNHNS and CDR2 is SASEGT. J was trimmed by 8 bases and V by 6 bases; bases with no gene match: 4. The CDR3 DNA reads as TGTGCCAGCAGAGCGACAGGGGGGGGCTACACCTTC. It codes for CASRATGGGYTF.

The CDR3 sequence is CASSPQGRGNTIYF. CDR3 bases: TGTGCCAGCAGCCCACAGGGGAGAGGAAACACCATATATTTT. This sequence joins TRBV28 and TRBJ1-3, with 7 bases identical to TRBD1. The CDR3 has 14 residues. Germline V gives CDR1 MDHEN, CDR2 SYDVKM. V dropped 6 bases and J dropped 4; count of bases not matched to a gene: 6. Drawing the rest from reference TRBV28 and TRBJ1-3, the complete variable domain is DVKVTQSSRYLVKRTGEKVFLECVQDMDHENMFWYRQDPGLGLRLIYFSYDVKMKEKGDIPEGYSVSREKKERFSLILESASTNQTSMYLCASSPQGRGNTIYFGEGSWLTVV.

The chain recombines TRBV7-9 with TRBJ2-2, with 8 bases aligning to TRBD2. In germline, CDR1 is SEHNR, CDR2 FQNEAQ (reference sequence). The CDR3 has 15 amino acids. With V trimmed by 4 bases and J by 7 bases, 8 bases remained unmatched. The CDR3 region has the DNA TGTGCCAGCAGCTCCGGGGGGGCCTATATCGGGGAGCTGTTTTTT. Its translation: CASSSGGAYIGELFF.

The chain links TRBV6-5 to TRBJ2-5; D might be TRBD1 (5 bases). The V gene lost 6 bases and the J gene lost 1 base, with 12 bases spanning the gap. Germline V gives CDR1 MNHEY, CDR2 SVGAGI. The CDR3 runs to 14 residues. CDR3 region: CASSQDTIQETQYF. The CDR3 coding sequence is TGTGCCAGCAGCCAGGACACGATCCAAGAGACCCAGTACTTC.

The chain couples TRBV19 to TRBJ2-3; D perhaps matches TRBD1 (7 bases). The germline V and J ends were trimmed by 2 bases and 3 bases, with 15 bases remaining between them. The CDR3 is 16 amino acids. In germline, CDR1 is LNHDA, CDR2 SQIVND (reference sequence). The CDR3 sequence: CASSIPPGGGTDTQYF. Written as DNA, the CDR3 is TGTGCCAGTAGTATACCTCCAGGGGGAGGTACAGATACGCAGTATTTT.

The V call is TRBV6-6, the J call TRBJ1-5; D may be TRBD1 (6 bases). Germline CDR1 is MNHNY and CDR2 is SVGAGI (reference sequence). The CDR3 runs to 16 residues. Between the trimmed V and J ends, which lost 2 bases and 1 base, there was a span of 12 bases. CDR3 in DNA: TGTGCCAGCAGTTACCCCCGGGGGGCGAGCAATCAGCCCCAGCATTTT. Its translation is CASSYPRGASNQPQHF.

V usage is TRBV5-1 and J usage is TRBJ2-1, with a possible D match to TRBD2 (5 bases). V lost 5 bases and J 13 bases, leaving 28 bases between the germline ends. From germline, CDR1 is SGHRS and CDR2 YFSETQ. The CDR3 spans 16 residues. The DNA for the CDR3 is TGCGCCAGCAGACCGCAGCCCAGCGGCGGACCAGTGGGACAGTTCTTC. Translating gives CASRPQPSGGPVGQFF.

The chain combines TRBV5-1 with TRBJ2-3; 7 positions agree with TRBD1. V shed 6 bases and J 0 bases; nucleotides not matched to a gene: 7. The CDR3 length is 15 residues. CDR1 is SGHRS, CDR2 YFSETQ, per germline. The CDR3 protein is CASNSYRGSTDTQYF. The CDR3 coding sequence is TGCGCCAGCAACTCGTACAGGGGTAGCACAGATACGCAGTATTTT.

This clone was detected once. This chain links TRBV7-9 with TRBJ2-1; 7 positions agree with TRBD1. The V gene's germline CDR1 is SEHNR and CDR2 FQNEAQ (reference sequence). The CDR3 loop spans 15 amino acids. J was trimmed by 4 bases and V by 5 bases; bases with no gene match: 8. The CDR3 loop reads CASSLKGGPYNEQFF. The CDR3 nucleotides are TGTGCCAGCAGCCTTAAAGGGGGCCCTTACAATGAGCAGTTCTTC.

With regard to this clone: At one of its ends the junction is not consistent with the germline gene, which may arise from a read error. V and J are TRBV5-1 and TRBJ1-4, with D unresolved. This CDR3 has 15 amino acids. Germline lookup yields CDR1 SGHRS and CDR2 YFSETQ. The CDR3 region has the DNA TGCGCCGGCAGCTTGACCCGGGGAATTAATGAAAAACTGTTTTTT. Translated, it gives CAGSLTRGINEKLFF.

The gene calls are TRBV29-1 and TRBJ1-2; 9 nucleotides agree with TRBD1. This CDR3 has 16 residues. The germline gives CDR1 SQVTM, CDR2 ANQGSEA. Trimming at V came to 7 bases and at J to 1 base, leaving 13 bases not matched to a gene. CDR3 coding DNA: TGCAGCGCCTACCAATTCGGACAGGGGAGTAACTATGGCTACACCTTC. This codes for CSAYQFGQGSNYGYTF.

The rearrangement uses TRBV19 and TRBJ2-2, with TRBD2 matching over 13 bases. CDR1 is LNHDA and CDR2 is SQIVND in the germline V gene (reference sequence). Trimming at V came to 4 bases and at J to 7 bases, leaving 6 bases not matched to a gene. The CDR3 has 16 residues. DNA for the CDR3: TGTGCCAGTAGTAAACTAGCGGGGGGGCTCAGCGGGGAGCTGTTTTTT. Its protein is CASSKLAGGLSGELFF.

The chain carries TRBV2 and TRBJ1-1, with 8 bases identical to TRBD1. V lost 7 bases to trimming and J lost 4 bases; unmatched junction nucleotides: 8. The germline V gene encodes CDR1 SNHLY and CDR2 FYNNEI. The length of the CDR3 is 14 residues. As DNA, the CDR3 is TGTGCCAGCAAATCGGACAGGGCAGCCACTGAAGCTTTCTTT. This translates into CASKSDRAATEAFF.

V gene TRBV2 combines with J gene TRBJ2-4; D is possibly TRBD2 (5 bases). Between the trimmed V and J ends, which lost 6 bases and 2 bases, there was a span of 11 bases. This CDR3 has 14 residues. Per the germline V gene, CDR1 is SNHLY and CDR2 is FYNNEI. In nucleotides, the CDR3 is TGTGCCAGCAGCGCACTAGGAACCAAAAACATTCAGTACTTC. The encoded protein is CASSALGTKNIQYF.

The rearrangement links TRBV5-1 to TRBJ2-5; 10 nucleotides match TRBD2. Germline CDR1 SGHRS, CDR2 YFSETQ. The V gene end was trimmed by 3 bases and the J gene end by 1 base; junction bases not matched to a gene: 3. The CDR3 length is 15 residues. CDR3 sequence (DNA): TGCGCCAGCAGCTGGCAGCGGGGGGGCCAAGAGACCCAGTACTTC. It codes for CASSWQRGGQETQYF.

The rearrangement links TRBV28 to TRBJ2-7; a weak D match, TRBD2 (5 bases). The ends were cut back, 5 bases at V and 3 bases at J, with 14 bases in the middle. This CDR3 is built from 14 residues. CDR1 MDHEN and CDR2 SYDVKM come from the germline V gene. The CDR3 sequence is CASSDGDLDYEQYF. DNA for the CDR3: TGTGCCAGCAGTGACGGGGATCTTGACTACGAGCAGTACTTC.

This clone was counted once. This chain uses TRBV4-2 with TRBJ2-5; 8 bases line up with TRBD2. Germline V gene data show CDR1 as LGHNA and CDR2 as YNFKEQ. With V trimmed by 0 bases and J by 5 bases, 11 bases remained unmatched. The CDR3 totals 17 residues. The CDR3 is CASSQDLGRGDGETQYF. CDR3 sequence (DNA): TGTGCCAGCAGCCAAGATCTTGGGCGGGGGGATGGGGAGACCCAGTACTTC.